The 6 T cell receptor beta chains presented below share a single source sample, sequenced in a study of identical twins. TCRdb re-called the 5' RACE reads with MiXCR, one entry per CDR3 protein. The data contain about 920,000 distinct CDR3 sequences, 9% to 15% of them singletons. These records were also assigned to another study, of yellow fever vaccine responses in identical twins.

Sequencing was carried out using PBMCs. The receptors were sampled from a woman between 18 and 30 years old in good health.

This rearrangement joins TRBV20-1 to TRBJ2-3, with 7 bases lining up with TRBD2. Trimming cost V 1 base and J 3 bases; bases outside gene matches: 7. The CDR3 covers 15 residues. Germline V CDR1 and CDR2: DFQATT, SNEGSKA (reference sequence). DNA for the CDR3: TGCAGTGCTAGAGCAAGCGGGGCCCTTACAGATACGCAGTATTTT. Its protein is CSARASGALTDTQYF.

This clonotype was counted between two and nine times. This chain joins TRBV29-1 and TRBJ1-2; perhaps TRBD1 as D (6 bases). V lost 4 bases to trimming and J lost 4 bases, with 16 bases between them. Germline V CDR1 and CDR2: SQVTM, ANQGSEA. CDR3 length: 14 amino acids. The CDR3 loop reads CSVGTDQVPYGYTF. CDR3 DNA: TGCAGCGTTGGGACAGACCAGGTCCCCTATGGCTACACCTTC.

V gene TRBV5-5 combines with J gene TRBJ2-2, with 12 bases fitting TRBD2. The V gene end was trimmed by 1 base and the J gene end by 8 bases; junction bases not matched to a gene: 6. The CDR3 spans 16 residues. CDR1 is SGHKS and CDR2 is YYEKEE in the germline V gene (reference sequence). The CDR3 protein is CASSLSTSGRLGELFF. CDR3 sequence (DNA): TGTGCCAGCAGCTTGTCTACTAGCGGGAGGCTGGGGGAGCTGTTTTTT.

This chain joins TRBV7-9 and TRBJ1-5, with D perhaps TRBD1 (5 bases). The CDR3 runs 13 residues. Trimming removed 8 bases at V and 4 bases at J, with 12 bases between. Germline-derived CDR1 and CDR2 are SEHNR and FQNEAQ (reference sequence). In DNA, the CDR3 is TGTGCCAGCCGACGGGACCCAAATCAGCCCCAGCATTTT. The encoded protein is CASRRDPNQPQHF.

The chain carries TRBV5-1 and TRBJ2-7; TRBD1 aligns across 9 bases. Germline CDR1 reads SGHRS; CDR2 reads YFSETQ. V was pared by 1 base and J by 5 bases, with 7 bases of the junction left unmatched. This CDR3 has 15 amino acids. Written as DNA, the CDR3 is TGCGCCAGCAGCTTGAGGGGACAGGGTCTGGACGAGCAGTACGTC. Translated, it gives CASSLRGQGLDEQYV.

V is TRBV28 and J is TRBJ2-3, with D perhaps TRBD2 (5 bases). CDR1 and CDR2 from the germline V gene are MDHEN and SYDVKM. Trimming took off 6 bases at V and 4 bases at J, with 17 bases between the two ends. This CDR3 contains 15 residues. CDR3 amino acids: CASSYDGVTADTQYF. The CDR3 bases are TGTGCCAGCAGCTACGACGGGGTAACGGCAGATACGCAGTATTTT.